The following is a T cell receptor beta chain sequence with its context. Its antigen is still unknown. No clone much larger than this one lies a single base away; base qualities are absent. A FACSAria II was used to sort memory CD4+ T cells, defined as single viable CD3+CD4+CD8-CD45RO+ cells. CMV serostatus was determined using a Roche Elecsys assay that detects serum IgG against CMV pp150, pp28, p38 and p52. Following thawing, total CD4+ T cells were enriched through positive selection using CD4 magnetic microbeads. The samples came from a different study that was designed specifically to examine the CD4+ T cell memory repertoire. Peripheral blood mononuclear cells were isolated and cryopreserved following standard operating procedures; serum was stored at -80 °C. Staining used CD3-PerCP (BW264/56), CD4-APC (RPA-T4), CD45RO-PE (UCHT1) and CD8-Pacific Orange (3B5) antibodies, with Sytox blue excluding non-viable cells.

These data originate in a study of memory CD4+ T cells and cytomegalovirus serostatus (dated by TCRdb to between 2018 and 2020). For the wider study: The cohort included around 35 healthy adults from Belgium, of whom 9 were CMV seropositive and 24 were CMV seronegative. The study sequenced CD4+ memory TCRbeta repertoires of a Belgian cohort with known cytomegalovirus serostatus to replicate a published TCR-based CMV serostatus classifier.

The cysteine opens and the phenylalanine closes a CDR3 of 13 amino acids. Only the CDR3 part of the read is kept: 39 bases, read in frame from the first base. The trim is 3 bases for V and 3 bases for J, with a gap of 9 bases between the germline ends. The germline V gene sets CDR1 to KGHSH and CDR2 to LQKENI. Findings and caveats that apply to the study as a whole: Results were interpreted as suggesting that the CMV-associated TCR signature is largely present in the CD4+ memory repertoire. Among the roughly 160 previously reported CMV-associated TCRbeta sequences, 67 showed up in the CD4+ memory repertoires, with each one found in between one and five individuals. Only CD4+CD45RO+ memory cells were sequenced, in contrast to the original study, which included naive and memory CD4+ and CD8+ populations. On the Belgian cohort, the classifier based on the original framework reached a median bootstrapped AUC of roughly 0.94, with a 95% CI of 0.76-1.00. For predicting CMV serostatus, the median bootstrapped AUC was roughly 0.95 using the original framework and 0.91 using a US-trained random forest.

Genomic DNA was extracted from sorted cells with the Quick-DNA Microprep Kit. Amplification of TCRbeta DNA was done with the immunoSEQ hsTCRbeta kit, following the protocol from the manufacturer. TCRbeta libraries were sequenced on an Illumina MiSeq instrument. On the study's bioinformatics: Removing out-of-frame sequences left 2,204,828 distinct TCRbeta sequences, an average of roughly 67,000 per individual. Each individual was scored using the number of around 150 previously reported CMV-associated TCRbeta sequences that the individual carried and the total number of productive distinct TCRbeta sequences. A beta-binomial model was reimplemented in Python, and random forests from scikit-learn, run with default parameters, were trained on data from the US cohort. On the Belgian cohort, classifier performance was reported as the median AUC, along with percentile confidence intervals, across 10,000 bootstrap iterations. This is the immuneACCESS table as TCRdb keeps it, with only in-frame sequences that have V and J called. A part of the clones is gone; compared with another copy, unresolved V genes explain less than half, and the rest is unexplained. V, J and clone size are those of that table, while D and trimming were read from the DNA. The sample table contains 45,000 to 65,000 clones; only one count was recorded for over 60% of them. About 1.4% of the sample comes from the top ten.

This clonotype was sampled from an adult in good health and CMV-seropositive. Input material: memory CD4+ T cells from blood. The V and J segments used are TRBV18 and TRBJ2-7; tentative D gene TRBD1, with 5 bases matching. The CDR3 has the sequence CASSPLGDYEQYF. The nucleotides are TGTGCCAGCTCACCTCTAGGGGACTACGAGCAGTACTTC.